The 3 T cell receptor beta chains presented below share a single source sample, sequenced in a study of breast tumors, draining lymph nodes, adjacent tissues. TCRdb ran MiXCR on the multiplex PCR reads and lists one entry per CDR3 protein. The table has 120,000 to 150,000 distinct CDR3 sequences, about 30% seen once; the top ten hold around 2.3%. Breast cancer patients provided tissue from their axillary draining lymph nodes. Sequencing input: axillary lymph node tissue. The source is a female donor with breast cancer. Some clones in this sample may be carry-over from other donors' samples.

This chain connects TRBV12-3 or TRBV12-4 to TRBJ1-6, with 7 bases that match TRBD1. This CDR3 region has 15 residues. The ends lost 6 bases at V and 19 bases at J; junction bases unmatched: 21. The CDR3 is CASRGRGGTGTRPHF. Written as DNA, the CDR3 is TGTGCCAGCAGGGGCAGGGGGGGGACCGGGACAAGGCCTCACTTT.

This clonotype was seen at least ten times. This chain links TRBV6-1 with TRBJ1-2, with 9 bases that match TRBD1. This CDR3 is built from 17 residues. V gave up 1 base and J gave up 5 bases; unmatched junction bases: 11. Germline V gives CDR1 MNHNS, CDR2 SASEGT. CDR3 residues: CASSEDSWTGAAYGYTF. The CDR3 DNA is TGTGCCAGCAGTGAAGACTCTTGGACAGGGGCGGCATATGGCTACACCTTC.

Only a few counts were recorded for this clonotype. This chain links TRBV7-9 with TRBJ1-1; no reliable D call. The CDR3 runs to 14 residues. The ends were cut back, 1 base at V and 3 bases at J, with 9 bases in the middle. The V gene's germline CDR1 is SEHNR and CDR2 FQNEAQ (reference sequence). CDR3 sequence (DNA): TGTGCCAGCAGCTTAGTTCTGTTGGACACTGAAGCTTTCTTT. Its translation: CASSLVLLDTEAFF.